This T cell receptor beta chain was recorded in a study of radiotherapy plus CTLA-4 blockade in lung cancer. Turning to the study itself: Across the patients, objective responses occurred in approximately 17%, and disease control in approximately 30%. Findings of the study overall: Interferon-beta and early blood T cell clone dynamics reportedly predicted response best. Following radiotherapy plus ipilimumab, tumor-derived TCR clones expanded in the blood.

Only in-frame clones appear in the TCRdb table, and some are missing; sequencing was by immunoSEQ multiplex PCR. The table has approximately 83,000 clones, around 78% seen once. Only a few counts were recorded for this clone. The antigen remains unidentified. Germline assignment: CDR1 SGHTS and CDR2 YDEGEE. V was shortened by 0 bases and J by 5 bases, with 11 bases between the two germline ends. CDR3 length: 14 amino acids. People whose metastatic non-small-cell lung cancer was chemo-refractory got focal radiation along with CTLA-4 blockade by ipilimumab. The V call is TRBV5-8, the J call TRBJ1-2, with a possible D match to TRBD1 (5 bases). The TCR originated in a human donor with non-small cell lung cancer who had a partial response to radiotherapy plus ipilimumab. Some clones in this sample may be carry-over from other donors' samples. The source was peripheral blood, collected from a patient treated with radiotherapy plus ipilimumab. CDR3 coding DNA: TGTGCCAGCAGCTTGGGGGGGGTTCGGTATGGCTACACCTTC. Amino acid sequence: CASSLGGVRYGYTF.